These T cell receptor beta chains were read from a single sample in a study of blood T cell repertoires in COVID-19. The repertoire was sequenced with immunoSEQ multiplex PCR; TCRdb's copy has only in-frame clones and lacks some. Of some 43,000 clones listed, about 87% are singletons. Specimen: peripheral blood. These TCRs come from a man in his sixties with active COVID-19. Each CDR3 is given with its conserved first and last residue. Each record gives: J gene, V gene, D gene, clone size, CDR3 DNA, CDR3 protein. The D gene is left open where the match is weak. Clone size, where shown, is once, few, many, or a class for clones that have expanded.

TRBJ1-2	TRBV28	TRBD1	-	TGTGCCAGCAGTCCGGCCCGAGACAGGGGAAATGGCTACACCTTC	CASSPARDRGNGYTF
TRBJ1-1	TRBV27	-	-	TGTGCCAGCAGGCCGACAGTAAACACTGAAGCTTTCTTT	CASRPTVNTEAFF
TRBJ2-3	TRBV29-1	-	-	TGCAGCGTTGATGACGGGAGTACGCAGTATTTT	CSVDDGSTQYF
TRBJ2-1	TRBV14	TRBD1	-	TGTGCCAGCAGCCAGCTGGGGACAGACAATGAGCAGTTCTTC	CASSQLGTDNEQFF
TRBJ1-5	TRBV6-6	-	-	TGTGCCAGCAGGCACTACAGGAAGCCCCAGCATTTT	CASRHYRKPQHF
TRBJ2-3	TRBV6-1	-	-	TGTGCCAGCAGTGAAGTAGCACGTACAACAGATACGCAGTATTTT	CASSEVARTTDTQYF
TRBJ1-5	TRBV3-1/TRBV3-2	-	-	TGTGCCAGCACCTTAGGGGCGGGGAATCAGCCCCAGCATTTT	CASTLGAGNQPQHF
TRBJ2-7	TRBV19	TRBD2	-	TGTGCCAGTAGTTCATCTGGACTAGCGGCTTACGAGCAGTACTTC	CASSSSGLAAYEQYF
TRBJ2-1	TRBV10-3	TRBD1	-	TGTGCCATCAGTGAGAGTCCGGGACAGTACAATGAGCAGTTCTTC	CAISESPGQYNEQFF
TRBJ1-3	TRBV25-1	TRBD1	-	TGTGCCAGCAGTGATTCCGGGACAGGGGGCAACACCATATATTTT	CASSDSGTGGNTIYF
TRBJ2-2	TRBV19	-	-	TGTGCCAGTAGTATACAGGGGAACACCGGGGAGCTGTTTTTT	CASSIQGNTGELFF
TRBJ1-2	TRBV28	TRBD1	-	TGTGCCAGCAGTAAACCCGGGACAGGGGGCTATGGCTACACCTTC	CASSKPGTGGYGYTF
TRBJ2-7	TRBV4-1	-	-	TGCGCCAGCAGCCAAGCGGGAGCAGCCTACGAGCAGTACTTC	CASSQAGAAYEQYF
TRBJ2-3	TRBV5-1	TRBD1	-	TGCGCCAGCAGCTTGGAGGGGGCCACAGATACGCAGTATTTT	CASSLEGATDTQYF
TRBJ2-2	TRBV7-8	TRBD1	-	TGTGCCAGCAGCCCCCAGGGGGCCGTCACCGGGGAGCTGTTTTTT	CASSPQGAVTGELFF
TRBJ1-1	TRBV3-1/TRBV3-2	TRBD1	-	TGTGCCAGCAGCCAAAGACAGGGGTTGGGTGAAGCTTTCTTT	CASSQRQGLGEAFF
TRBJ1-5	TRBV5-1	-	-	TGCGCCAGCAGCTTGGCCGGGTCGTATAGCAATCAGCCCCAGCATTTT	CASSLAGSYSNQPQHF
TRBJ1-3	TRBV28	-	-	TGTGCCAGCAGTTTACCCCTGCGCAAACCCCAGCTGGCCGGGACTTATGGAAGCACCATATATTTT	CASSLPLRKPQLAGTYGSTIYF
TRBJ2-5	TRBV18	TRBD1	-	TGTGCCAGCTCATCCGGACAGGTTGGGGAGACCCAGTACTTC	CASSSGQVGETQYF
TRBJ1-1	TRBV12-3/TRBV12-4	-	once	TGTGCCAGCAGTTTAAGCGCCTCAGCTTTCTTT	CASSLSASAFF
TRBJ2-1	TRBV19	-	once	TGTGCCAGTAGTGTGGGGGCCGGTGAGCAGTTCTTC	CASSVGAGEQFF
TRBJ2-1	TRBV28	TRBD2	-	TGTGCCAGCAAACCGCCCGGGACTAGCGCCCCCGGGTACAATGAGCAGTTCTTC	CASKPPGTSAPGYNEQFF
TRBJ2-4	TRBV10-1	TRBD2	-	TGCGCCAGCAGTCGAACTAGCGGGGAGCAAAACATTCAGTACTTC	CASSRTSGEQNIQYF
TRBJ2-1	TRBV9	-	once	TGTGCCAGCAGCGTAGGGGGAGCACATGAGCAGTTCTTC	CASSVGGAHEQFF
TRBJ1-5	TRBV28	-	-	TGTGCCAGCAGTTTGTCAGGGTGGGGTCAGCCCCAGCATTTT	CASSLSGWGQPQHF
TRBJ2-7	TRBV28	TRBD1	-	TGTGCCGGCAGTTTATTACCCGGGACAGGGGACGAGCAGTACTTC	CAGSLLPGTGDEQYF
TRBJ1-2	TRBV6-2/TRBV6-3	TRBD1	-	TGTGCCAGCAGTCAGGGGGTTGACTATGGCTACACCTTC	CASSQGVDYGYTF
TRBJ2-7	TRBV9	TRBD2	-	TGTGCCAGCAGCGCTGGGGGTAGCGGGGGGCGCGAGCAGTACTTC	CASSAGGSGGREQYF
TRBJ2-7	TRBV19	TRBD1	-	TGTGCCAGTAGTATACAGTGGACAGGTGCACGCGAGCAGTACTTC	CASSIQWTGAREQYF
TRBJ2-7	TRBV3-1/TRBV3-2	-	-	TGTGCCAGCAGCCAAGATATCGGGTCACAGTACTTC	CASSQDIGSQYF
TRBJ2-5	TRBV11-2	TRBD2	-	TGTGCCAGCACTCTACGTAGCGGGGTTCGGGAGACCCAGTACTTC	CASTLRSGVRETQYF
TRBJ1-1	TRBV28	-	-	TGTGCCAGCAGCCCCCCCGCGGGGGGGAGAGCTTTCTTT	CASSPPAGGRAFF
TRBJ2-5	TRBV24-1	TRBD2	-	TGTGCCACCAGTGACCGACTAGCGCGGGGGATGGAGACCCAGTACTTC	CATSDRLARGMETQYF
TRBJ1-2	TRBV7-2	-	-	TGTGCCAGCAGCTTAAGTCAGGGCAACTATGGCTACACCTTC	CASSLSQGNYGYTF
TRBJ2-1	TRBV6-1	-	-	TGTGCCAGCAGTGAAGCGCCTGGGCGAGGGGAGCAGTTCTTC	CASSEAPGRGEQFF
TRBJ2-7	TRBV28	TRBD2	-	TGTGCCAGCAGAGAAGCTAGCGGACTTCACTACGAGCAGTACTTC	CASREASGLHYEQYF
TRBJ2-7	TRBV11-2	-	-	TGTGCCAGCAGCTTAGACTCCGGGGTTTACGAGCAGTACTTC	CASSLDSGVYEQYF
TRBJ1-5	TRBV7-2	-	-	TGTGCCAGCAGCTTAGTTGGTCAGAATCAGCCCCAGCATTTT	CASSLVGQNQPQHF
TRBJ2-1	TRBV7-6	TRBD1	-	TGTGCCAGCAGCCCTCCTCGGACAGGGACCAATGAGCAGTTCTTC	CASSPPRTGTNEQFF
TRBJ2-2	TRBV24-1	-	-	TGTGCCACCAGTTCCCTCATTGGCGGGGCCACCGGGGAGCTGTTTTTT	CATSSLIGGATGELFF
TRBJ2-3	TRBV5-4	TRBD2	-	TGTGCCAGCAGCCTCCTAGCGGGAGCAGGGGCAGATACGCAGTATTTT	CASSLLAGAGADTQYF
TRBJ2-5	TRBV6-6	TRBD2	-	TGTGCCAGCAGGCCAGCGGGAGGGGTAGAGACCCAGTACTTC	CASRPAGGVETQYF